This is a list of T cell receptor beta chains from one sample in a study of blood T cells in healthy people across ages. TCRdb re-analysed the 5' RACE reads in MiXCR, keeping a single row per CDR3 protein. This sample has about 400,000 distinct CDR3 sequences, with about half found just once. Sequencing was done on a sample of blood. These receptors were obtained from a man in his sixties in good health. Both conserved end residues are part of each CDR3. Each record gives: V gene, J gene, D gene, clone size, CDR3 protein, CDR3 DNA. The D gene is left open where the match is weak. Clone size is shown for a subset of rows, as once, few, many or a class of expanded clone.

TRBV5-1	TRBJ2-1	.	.	CASSLAGIDEQFF	TGCGCCAGCAGCTTGGCAGGGATCGATGAGCAGTTCTTC
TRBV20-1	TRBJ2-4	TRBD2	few	CSASGAGGFKNIQYF	TGCAGTGCTAGCGGGGCGGGGGGATTCAAAAACATTCAGTACTTC
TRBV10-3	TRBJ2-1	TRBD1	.	CAISEGQGDYNEQFF	TGTGCCATAAGTGAAGGACAGGGGGACTACAATGAGCAGTTCTTC
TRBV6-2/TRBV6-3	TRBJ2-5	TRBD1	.	CASRFDRGPVQETQYF	TGTGCCAGCAGATTCGACAGGGGCCCCGTTCAAGAGACCCAGTACTTC
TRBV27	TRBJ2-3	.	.	CASSLKRGGDTQYF	TGTGCCAGCAGTTTGAAGAGGGGGGGAGATACGCAGTATTTT
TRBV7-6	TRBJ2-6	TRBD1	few	CASSHHRDRSSGANVLTF	TGTGCCAGCAGCCACCACCGGGACAGGTCCTCTGGGGCCAACGTCCTGACTTTC
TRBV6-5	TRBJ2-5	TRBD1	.	CASSYETGIRETQYF	TGTGCCAGCAGTTACGAGACAGGGATCAGAGAGACCCAGTACTTC
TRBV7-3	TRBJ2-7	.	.	CASSSDPAPLYEQYF	TGTGCCAGCAGCAGCGACCCTGCTCCACTCTACGAGCAGTACTTC
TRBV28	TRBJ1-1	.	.	CATLMEAEAFF	TGTGCCACCTTGATGGAGGCTGAAGCTTTCTTT
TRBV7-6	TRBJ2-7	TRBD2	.	CASSPIAGGTYEQYF	TGTGCCAGCAGCCCTATAGCGGGAGGGACCTACGAGCAGTACTTC
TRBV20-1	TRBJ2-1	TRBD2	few	CSARDRRGGPEGEQFF	TGCAGTGCTAGAGATCGTCGGGGGGGGCCGGAAGGGGAGCAGTTCTTC
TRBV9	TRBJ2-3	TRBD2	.	CASSASLAGSSDTQYF	TGTGCCAGCAGCGCGTCACTAGCGGGAAGCTCAGATACGCAGTATTTT
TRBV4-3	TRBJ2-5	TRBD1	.	CASSQGWTGGAGGETQYF	TGCGCCAGCAGCCAAGGTTGGACAGGGGGTGCCGGAGGAGAGACCCAGTACTTC
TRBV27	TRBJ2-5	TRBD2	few	CASRAGGGGQETQYF	TGTGCCAGCAGAGCGGGGGGGGGAGGCCAAGAGACCCAGTACTTC
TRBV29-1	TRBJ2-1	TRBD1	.	CSVGAGGINGQFF	TGCAGCGTTGGCGCAGGGGGCATCAATGGGCAGTTCTTC
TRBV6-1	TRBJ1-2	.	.	CASSEIIGYLNGYTF	TGTGCCAGCAGTGAAATCATTGGGTATCTGAATGGCTACACCTTC